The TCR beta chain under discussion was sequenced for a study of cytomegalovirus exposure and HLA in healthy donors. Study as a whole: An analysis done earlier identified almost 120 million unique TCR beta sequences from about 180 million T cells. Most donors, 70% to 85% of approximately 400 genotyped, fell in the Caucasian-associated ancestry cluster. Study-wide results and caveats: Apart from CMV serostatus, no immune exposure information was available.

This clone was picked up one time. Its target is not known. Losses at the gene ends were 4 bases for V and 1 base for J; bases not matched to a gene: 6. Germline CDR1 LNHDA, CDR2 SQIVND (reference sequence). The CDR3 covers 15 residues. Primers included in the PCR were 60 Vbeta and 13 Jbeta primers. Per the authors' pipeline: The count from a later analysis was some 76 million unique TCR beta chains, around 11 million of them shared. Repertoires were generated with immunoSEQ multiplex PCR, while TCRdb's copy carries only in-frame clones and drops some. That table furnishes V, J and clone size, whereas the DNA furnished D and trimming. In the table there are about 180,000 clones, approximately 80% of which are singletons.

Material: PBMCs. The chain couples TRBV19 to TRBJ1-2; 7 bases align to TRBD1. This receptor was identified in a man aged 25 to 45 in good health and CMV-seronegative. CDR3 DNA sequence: TGTGCCAGTAGTACCGACAGGGCCCTTAACTATGGCTACACCTTC. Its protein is CASSTDRALNYGYTF.